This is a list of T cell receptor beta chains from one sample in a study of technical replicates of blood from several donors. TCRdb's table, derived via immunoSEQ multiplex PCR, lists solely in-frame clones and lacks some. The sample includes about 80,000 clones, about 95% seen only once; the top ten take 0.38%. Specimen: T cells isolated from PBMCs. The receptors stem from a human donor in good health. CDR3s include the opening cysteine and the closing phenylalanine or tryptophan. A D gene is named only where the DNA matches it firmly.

cdr3_aa: CAWSVAGQGGRTEAFF; d_call: TRBD1; j_call: TRBJ1-1; v_call: TRBV30
cdr3_aa: CASRYYANTGELFF; d_call: .; j_call: TRBJ2-2; v_call: TRBV5-1
cdr3_aa: CASSTSLLGGPYNEQFF; d_call: .; j_call: TRBJ2-1; v_call: TRBV21-1
cdr3_aa: CASSFPPGEQYF; d_call: .; j_call: TRBJ2-7; v_call: TRBV27
cdr3_aa: CASSLSWAVGTDTQYF; d_call: .; j_call: TRBJ2-3; v_call: TRBV7-2
cdr3_aa: CASSTNPGTSPYNEQFF; d_call: TRBD2; j_call: TRBJ2-1; v_call: TRBV19
cdr3_aa: CASSLSQRTGNTEAFF; d_call: .; j_call: TRBJ1-1; v_call: TRBV28
cdr3_aa: CATSRPVQGDSGNTIYF; d_call: .; j_call: TRBJ1-3; v_call: TRBV15
cdr3_aa: CASSFSGTSSYEQYF; d_call: TRBD2; j_call: TRBJ2-7; v_call: TRBV5-6
cdr3_aa: CASSVGTYNTEAFF; d_call: .; j_call: TRBJ1-1; v_call: TRBV19
cdr3_aa: CASQGTNTGELFF; d_call: .; j_call: TRBJ2-2; v_call: TRBV6-5
cdr3_aa: CASTTPESITDTQYF; d_call: .; j_call: TRBJ2-3; v_call: TRBV7-2
cdr3_aa: CSVPGRGETQYF; d_call: .; j_call: TRBJ2-5; v_call: TRBV29-1
cdr3_aa: CASSLGQVNTGELFF; d_call: .; j_call: TRBJ2-2; v_call: TRBV5-4
cdr3_aa: CASRNLAGNTGELFF; d_call: TRBD2; j_call: TRBJ2-2; v_call: TRBV6-5
cdr3_aa: CASSFRTGVGNEKLFF; d_call: TRBD1; j_call: TRBJ1-4; v_call: TRBV11-2
cdr3_aa: CASSQDRWGLAFTGELFF; d_call: TRBD2; j_call: TRBJ2-2; v_call: TRBV14
cdr3_aa: CASSLQGSTEAFF; d_call: TRBD1; j_call: TRBJ1-1; v_call: TRBV19
cdr3_aa: CASSQASGTYEQYF; d_call: TRBD2; j_call: TRBJ2-7; v_call: TRBV19
cdr3_aa: CSVALTGNGEAFF; d_call: TRBD1; j_call: TRBJ1-1; v_call: TRBV29-1
cdr3_aa: CASGTSPGLAGLNITGELFF; d_call: TRBD2; j_call: TRBJ2-2; v_call: TRBV7-7
cdr3_aa: CASSTSAGGPYYEQYF; d_call: TRBD2; j_call: TRBJ2-7; v_call: TRBV6-6
cdr3_aa: CASSSTLGGGTGVTFF; d_call: .; j_call: TRBJ1-1; v_call: TRBV11-2
cdr3_aa: CASSSRTSGRTDTQYF; d_call: TRBD2; j_call: TRBJ2-3; v_call: TRBV9
cdr3_aa: CASSQGLAGGTDTQYF; d_call: TRBD2; j_call: TRBJ2-3; v_call: TRBV4-2
cdr3_aa: CASSSGQYQYGYTF; d_call: .; j_call: TRBJ1-2; v_call: TRBV28
cdr3_aa: CASSLLAGDYEQYF; d_call: TRBD2; j_call: TRBJ2-7; v_call: TRBV7-2